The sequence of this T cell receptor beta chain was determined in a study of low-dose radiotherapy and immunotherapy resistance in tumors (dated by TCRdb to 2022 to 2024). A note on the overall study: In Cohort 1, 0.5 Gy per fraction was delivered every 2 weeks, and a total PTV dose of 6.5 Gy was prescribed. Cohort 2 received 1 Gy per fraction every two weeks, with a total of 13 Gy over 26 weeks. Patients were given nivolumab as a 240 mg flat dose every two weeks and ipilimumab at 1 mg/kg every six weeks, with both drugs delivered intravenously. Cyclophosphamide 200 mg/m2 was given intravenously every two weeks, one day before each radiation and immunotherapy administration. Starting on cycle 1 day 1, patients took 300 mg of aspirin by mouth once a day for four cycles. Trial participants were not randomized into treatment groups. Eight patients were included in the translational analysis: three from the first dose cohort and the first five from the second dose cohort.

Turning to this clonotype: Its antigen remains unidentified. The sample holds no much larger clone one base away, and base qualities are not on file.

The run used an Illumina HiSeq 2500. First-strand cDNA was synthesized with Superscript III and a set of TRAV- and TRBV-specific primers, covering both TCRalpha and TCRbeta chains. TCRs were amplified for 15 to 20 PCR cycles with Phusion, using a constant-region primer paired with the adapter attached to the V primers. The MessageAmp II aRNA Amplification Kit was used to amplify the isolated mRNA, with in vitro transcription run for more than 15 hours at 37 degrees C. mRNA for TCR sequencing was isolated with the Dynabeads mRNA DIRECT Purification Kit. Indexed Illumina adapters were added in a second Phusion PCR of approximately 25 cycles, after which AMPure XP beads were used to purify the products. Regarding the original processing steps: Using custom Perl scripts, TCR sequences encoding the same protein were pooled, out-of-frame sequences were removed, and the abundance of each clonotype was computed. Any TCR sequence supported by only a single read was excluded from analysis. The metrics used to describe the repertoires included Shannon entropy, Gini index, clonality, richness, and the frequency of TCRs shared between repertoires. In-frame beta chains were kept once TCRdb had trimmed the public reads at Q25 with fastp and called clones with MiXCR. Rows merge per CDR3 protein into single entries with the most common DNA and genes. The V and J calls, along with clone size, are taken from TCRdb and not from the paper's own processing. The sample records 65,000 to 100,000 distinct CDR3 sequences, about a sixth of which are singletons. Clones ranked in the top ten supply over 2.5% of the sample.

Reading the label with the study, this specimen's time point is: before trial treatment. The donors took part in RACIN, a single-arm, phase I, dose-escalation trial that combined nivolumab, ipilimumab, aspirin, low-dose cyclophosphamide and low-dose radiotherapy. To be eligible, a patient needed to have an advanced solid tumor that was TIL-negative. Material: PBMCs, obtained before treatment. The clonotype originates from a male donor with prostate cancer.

The CDR3 corresponds to CASSHLAGGPGNEQFF. The sequence in DNA is TGTGCCAGCAGCCACCTAGCGGGGGGGCCTGGCAATGAGCAGTTCTTC. This receptor chain uses TRBV3-1 and TRBJ2-1; 12 junctional bases match TRBD2. From a lookup of the germline V gene (reference sequence), CDR1 and CDR2 are LGHDT and YNNKEL. Counted from cysteine to phenylalanine, this CDR3 has 16 amino acids. This entry keeps only the CDR3 DNA: 48 bases, framed from base 1. V ends up 3 bases short and J 6 bases short, with an unmatched junction base count of 6.